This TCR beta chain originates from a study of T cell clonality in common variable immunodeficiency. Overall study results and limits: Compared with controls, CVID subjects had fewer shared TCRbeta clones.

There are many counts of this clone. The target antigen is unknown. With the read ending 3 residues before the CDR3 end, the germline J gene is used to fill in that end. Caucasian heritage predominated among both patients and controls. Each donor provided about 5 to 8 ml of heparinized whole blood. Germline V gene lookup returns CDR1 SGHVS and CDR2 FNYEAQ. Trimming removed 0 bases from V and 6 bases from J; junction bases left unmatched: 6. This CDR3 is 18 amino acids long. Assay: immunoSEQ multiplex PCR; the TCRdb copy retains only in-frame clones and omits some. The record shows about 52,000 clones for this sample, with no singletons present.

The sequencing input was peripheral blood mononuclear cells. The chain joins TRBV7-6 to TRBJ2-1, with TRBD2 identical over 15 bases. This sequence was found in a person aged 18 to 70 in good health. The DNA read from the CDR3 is TGTGCCAGCAGCTTAGCGCCGGGACTAGCGGGAGGTGGCAATGAG. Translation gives CASSLAPGLAGGGNE. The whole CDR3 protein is CASSLAPGLAGGGNEQFF.